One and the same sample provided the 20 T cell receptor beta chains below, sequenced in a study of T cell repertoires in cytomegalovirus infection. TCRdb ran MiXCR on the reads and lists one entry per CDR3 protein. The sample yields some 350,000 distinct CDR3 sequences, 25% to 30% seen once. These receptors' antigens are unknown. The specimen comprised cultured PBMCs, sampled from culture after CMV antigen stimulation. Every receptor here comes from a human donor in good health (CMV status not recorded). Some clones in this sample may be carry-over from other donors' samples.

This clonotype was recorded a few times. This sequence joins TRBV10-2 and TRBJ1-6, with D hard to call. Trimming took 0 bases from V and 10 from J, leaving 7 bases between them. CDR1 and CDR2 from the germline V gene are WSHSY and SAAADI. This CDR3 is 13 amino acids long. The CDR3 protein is CASSESGRSPLHF. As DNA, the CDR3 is TGCGCCAGCAGTGAGTCAGGAAGGTCACCCCTCCACTTT.

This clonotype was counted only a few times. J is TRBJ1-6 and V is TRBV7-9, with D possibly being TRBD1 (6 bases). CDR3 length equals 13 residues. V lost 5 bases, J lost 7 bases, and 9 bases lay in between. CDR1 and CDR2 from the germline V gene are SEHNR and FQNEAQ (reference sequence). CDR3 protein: CASSATGNSPLHF. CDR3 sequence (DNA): TGTGCCAGCAGCGCAACAGGGAATTCACCCCTCCACTTT.

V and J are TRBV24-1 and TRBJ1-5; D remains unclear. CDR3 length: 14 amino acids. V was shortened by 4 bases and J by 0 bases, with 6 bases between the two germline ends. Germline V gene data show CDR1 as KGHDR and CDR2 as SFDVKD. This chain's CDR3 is CATSETYSNQPQHF. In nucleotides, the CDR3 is TGTGCCACCAGTGAGACCTATAGCAATCAGCCCCAGCATTTT.

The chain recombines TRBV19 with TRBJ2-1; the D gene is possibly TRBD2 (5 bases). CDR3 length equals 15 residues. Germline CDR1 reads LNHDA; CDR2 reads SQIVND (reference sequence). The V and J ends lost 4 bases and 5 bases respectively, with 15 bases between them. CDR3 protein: CASSKGRVGDNEQFF. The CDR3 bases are TGTGCCAGTAGTAAGGGCCGGGTCGGGGACAATGAGCAGTTCTTC. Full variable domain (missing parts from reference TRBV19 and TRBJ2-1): DGGITQSPKYLFRKEGQNVTLSCEQNLNHDAMYWYRQDPGQGLRLIYYSQIVNDFQKGDIAEGYSVSREKKESFPLTVTSAQKNPTAFYLCASSKGRVGDNEQFFGPGTRLTVL.

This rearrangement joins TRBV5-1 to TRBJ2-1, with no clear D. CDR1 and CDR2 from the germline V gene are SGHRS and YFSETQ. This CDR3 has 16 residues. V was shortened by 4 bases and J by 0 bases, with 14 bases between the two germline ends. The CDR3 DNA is TGCGCCAGCAGCGCCTCTATGGGTGACTCCTACAATGAGCAGTTCTTC. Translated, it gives CASSASMGDSYNEQFF.

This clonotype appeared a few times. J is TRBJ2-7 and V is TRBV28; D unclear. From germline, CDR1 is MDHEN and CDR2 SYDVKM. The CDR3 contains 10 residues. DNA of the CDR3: TGTGTGTCCCGCTCCTACGAGCAGTACTTC. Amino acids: CVSRSYEQYF.

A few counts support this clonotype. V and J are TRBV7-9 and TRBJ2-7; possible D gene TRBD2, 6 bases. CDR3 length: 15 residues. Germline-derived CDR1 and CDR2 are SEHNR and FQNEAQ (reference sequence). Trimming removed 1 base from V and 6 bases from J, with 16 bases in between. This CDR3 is CASSLGSSGPSEQYF. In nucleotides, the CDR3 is TGTGCCAGCAGCTTAGGATCGAGCGGGCCCAGCGAGCAGTACTTC.

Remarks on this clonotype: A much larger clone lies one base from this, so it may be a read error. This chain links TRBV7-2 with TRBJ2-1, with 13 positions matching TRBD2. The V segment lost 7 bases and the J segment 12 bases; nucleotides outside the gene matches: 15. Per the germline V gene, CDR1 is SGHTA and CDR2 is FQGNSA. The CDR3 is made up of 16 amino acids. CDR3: CASTVLAGGKGDGQFF. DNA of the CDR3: TGTGCCAGCACCGTACTAGCGGGAGGGAAAGGGGATGGGCAGTTCTTC.

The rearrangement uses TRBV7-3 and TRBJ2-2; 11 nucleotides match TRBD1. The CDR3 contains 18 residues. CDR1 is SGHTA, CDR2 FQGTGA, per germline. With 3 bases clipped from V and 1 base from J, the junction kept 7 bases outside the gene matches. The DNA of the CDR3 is TGTGCCAGCAGCTTGGACGGGACAGGGGGAATGAACACCGGGGAGCTGTTTTTT. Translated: CASSLDGTGGMNTGELFF.

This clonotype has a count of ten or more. This chain's CDR3 is CASRGQASNTEAFF. In DNA, the CDR3 is TGTGCCAGTAGGGGACAGGCTTCGAACACTGAAGCTTTCTTT. V usage is TRBV19 and J usage is TRBJ1-1; 8 bases are shared with TRBD1. CDR1 and CDR2 from the germline V gene are LNHDA and SQIVND (reference sequence). The CDR3 extends over 14 amino acids. The ends lost 6 bases at V and 1 base at J; junction bases unmatched: 4.

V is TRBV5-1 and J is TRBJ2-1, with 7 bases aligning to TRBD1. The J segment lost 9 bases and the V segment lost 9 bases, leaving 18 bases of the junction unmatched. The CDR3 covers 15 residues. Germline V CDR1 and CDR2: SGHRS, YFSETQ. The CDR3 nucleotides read TGCGCCAACAGTCCGCTCGCATCTGGACAGGCTGAGCAGTTCTTC. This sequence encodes CANSPLASGQAEQFF.

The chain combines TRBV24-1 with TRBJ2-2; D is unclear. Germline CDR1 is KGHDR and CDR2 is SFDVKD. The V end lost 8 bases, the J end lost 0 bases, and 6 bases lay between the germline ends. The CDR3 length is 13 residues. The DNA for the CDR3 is TGTGCCACCATTTCCCCGAACACCGGGGAGCTGTTTTTT. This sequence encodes CATISPNTGELFF.

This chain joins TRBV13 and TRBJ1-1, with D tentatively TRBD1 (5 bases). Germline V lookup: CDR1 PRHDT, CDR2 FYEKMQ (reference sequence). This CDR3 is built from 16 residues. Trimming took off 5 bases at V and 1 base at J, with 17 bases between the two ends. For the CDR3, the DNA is TGTGCCAGCAGCCTCGATCCGGGACGGTCGAACACTGAAGCTTTCTTT. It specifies CASSLDPGRSNTEAFF.

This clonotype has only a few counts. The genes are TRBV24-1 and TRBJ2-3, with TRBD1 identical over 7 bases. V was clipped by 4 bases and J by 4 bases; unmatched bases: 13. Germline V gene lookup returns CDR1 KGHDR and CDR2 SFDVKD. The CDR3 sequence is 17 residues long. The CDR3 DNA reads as TGTGCCACCAGTGACGTAAGACAGGGAGCGAGGTCAGATACGCAGTATTTT. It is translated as CATSDVRQGARSDTQYF.

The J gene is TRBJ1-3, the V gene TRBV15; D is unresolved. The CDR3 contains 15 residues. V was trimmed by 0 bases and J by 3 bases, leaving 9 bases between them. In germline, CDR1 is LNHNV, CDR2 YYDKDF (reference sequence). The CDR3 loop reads CATSRDRPVGNTIYF. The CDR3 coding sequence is TGTGCCACCAGCAGAGACCGACCGGTTGGAAACACCATATATTTT. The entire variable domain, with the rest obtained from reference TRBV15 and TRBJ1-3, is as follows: DAMVIQNPRYQVTQFGKPVTLSCSQTLNHNVMYWYQQKSSQAPKLLFHYYDKDFNNEADTPDNFQSRRPNTSFCFLDIRSPGLGDTAMYLCATSRDRPVGNTIYFGEGSWLTVV.

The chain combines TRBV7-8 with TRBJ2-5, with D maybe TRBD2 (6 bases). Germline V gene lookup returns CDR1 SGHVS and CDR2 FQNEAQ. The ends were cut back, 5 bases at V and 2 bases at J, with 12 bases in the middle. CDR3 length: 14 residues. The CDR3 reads CASSPRRGQETQYF. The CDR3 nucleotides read TGTGCCAGCAGCCCCCGGAGGGGTCAAGAGACCCAGTACTTC. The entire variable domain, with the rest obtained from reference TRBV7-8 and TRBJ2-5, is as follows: GAGVSQSPRYKVAKRGQDVALRCDPISGHVSLFWYQQALGQGPEFLTYFQNEAQLDKSGLPSDRFFAERPEGSVSTLKIQRTQQEDSAVYLCASSPRRGQETQYFGPGTRLLVL.

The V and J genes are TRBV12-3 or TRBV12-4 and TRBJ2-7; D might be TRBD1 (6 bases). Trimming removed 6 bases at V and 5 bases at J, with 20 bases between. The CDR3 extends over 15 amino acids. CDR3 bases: TGTGCCAGCAGAACCTCCACCGGGACATACAACGAGCAGTACTTC. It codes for CASRTSTGTYNEQYF.

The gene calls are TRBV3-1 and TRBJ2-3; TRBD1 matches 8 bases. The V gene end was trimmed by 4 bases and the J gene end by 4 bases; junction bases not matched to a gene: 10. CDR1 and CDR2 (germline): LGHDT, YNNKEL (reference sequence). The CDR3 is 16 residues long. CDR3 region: CASSPYRDRLADTQYF. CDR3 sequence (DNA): TGTGCCAGCAGCCCATACCGGGACAGGCTTGCAGATACGCAGTATTTT.

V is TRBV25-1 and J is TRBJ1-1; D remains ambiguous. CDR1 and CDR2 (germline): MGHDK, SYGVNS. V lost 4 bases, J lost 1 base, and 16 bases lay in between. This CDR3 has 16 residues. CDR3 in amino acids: CASSGLGAQPNTEAFF. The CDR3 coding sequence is TGTGCCAGCAGTGGCCTCGGAGCACAGCCGAACACTGAAGCTTTCTTT.

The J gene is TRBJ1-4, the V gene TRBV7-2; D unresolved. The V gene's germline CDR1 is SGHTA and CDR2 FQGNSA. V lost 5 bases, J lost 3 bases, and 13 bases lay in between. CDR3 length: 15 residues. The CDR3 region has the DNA TGTGCCAGCAGCCAATTTAATGAGGCTAATGAAAAACTGTTTTTT. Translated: CASSQFNEANEKLFF.